This entry lists 13 T cell receptor beta chains sequenced from one sample in a study of identical twins. TCRdb re-derived calls from the 5' RACE reads in MiXCR, one entry per CDR3 protein. The sample includes about 390,000 distinct CDR3 sequences, approximately 9.1% seen only once; the top ten take 8.5% to 10%. Specimen: naive T cells sorted from blood. The receptors were gathered from a woman in her 50s in good health.

This clonotype was found a few times. This rearrangement joins TRBV18 to TRBJ2-3; D remains ambiguous. Germline V CDR1 and CDR2: KGHSH, LQKENI. This CDR3 has 15 residues. With 3 bases removed from V and 0 bases from J, the gap between germline ends came to 10 bases. The CDR3 DNA reads TGTGCCAGCTCACCCCGACCAATAAGCACAGATACGCAGTATTTT. Its protein is CASSPRPISTDTQYF.

The V gene is TRBV7-9, the J gene TRBJ2-7, with D possibly matching TRBD2 (6 bases). With 5 bases removed from V and 2 bases from J, the gap between germline ends came to 16 bases. The length of the CDR3 is 15 residues. Germline V gene lookup returns CDR1 SEHNR and CDR2 FQNEAQ (reference sequence). CDR3 DNA sequence: TGTGCCAGCAGCCCCACCACCCGGGGGACCTACGAGCAGTACTTC. Protein product: CASSPTTRGTYEQYF.

In its sample, this clonotype was seen a few times. V is TRBV15 and J is TRBJ2-2; 8 bases fit TRBD1. The ends lost 2 bases at V and 1 base at J; junction bases unmatched: 3. Germline CDR1 is LNHNV and CDR2 is YYDKDF (reference sequence). The CDR3 sequence is 16 residues long. The CDR3 spells CATSRYGQGNTGELFF. The CDR3 DNA is TGTGCCACCAGCAGATATGGACAGGGGAACACCGGGGAGCTGTTTTTT.

The V call is TRBV19, the J call TRBJ2-1; D is perhaps TRBD2 (6 bases). CDR1 is LNHDA, CDR2 SQIVND, per germline (reference sequence). The CDR3 loop spans 15 amino acids. V lost 4 bases and J lost 8, with 18 bases in between. CDR3 nucleotide sequence: TGTGCCAGTAGTACCACCGCGGGAAGATTCGATGAGCAGTTCTTC. It translates to CASSTTAGRFDEQFF.

This clonotype was detected a few times. This chain uses TRBV5-1 with TRBJ2-5; TRBD1 might be the D (6 bases). V was pared by 1 base and J by 1 base, with 14 bases between. The CDR3 loop spans 16 amino acids. CDR1 SGHRS and CDR2 YFSETQ come from the germline V gene. CDR3 region: CASSLNAQGTQETQYF. CDR3 nucleotides: TGCGCCAGCAGCTTGAATGCCCAGGGGACCCAAGAGACCCAGTACTTC. The full variable domain, its missing parts supplied by reference TRBV5-1 and TRBJ2-5, is KAGVTQTPRYLIKTRGQQVTLSCSPISGHRSVSWYQQTPGQGLQFLFEYFSETQRNKGNFPGRFSGRQFSNSRSEMNVSTLELGDSALYLCASSLNAQGTQETQYFGPGTRLLVL.

This clonotype was observed a few times. This may stem from a read error, because a much larger clone lies one nucleotide away. This chain uses TRBV7-2 with TRBJ2-1; D uncertain. V lost 5 bases, J lost 6 bases, and 5 bases lay in between. The CDR3 covers 11 residues. Germline V lookup: CDR1 SGHTA, CDR2 FQGNSA. The CDR3 bases are TGTGCCAGCAGCGAAGGCAATGAGCAGTTCTTC. Amino acid sequence: CASSEGNEQFF.

The chain couples TRBV7-9 to TRBJ2-7, with 7 bases matching TRBD1. The germline CDR1 and CDR2 sequences are SEHNR and FQNEAQ (reference sequence). CDR3 length: 15 amino acids. J lost 5 bases, V lost 5 bases, and 12 bases had no gene match. As DNA, the CDR3 is TGTGCCAGCAGCGAACAGACAGGGAGTAGGGACGAGCAGTACTTC. Its protein is CASSEQTGSRDEQYF.

The chain combines TRBV7-2 with TRBJ2-1, with D possibly TRBD2 on 6 matching bases. CDR3 size: 15 residues. In germline, CDR1 is SGHTA, CDR2 FQGNSA. The V and J ends lost 1 base and 4 bases respectively, with 11 bases between them. The CDR3 DNA reads TGTGCCAGCAGCTTAGAGGCTGCGGGATACAATGAGCAGTTCTTC. This gives the protein CASSLEAAGYNEQFF.

This clonotype was observed a few times. The chain recombines TRBV20-1 with TRBJ2-5, with 10 positions matching TRBD2. This CDR3 region has 15 residues. Unmatched junction bases numbered 10, after V lost 6 bases and J lost 3 bases. Germline assignment: CDR1 DFQATT and CDR2 SNEGSKA (reference sequence). CDR3 sequence: CSASALAGVKETQYF. As DNA, the CDR3 is TGCAGTGCCTCCGCGCTAGCGGGAGTAAAAGAGACCCAGTACTTC.

This clonotype has more than one count but fewer than ten. The J gene is TRBJ2-6, the V gene TRBV5-5, with 8 bases fitting TRBD1. The CDR3 covers 13 residues. Looked up from germline, CDR1 is SGHKS and CDR2 is YYEKEE (reference sequence). With V trimmed by 9 bases and J by 2 bases, 1 base remained unmatched. CDR3 sequence (DNA): TGTGCCATCAGGGGGCCTGGGGCCAACGTCCTGACTTTC. It yields the protein CAIRGPGANVLTF.

For this clonotype: One junction end disagrees with the germline gene, perhaps due to a read error. The chain carries TRBV10-3 and TRBJ2-1; TRBD2 aligns across 11 bases. Germline CDR1 is ENHRY and CDR2 is SYGVKD. The CDR3 length is 15 residues. CDR3: CPISTSSGRHNEQFF. As DNA, the CDR3 is TGTCCCATCAGTACCTCTAGCGGGAGGCACAATGAGCAGTTCTTC.

There are many counts of this clonotype. The chain uses TRBV5-1 and TRBJ2-3; D unclear. In germline, CDR1 is SGHRS, CDR2 YFSETQ. The CDR3 sequence is 17 residues long. Trimming removed 0 bases from V and 1 base from J, with 15 bases in between. The CDR3 protein is CASSLVPARPGTDTQYF. DNA of the CDR3: TGCGCCAGCAGCTTGGTTCCTGCGCGCCCTGGCACAGATACGCAGTATTTT.

V usage is TRBV15 and J usage is TRBJ2-5, with 9 bases aligning to TRBD1. CDR1 LNHNV and CDR2 YYDKDF come from the germline V gene (reference sequence). The CDR3 has 13 residues. The V segment lost 3 bases and the J segment 8 bases; nucleotides outside the gene matches: 4. This CDR3 is CATSSQQGATQYF. In DNA form, the CDR3 reads TGTGCCACCAGCAGCCAACAGGGGGCAACCCAGTACTTC.